The source of this TCR beta chain is a study of T cell repertoires in cytomegalovirus infection (dated by TCRdb to about 2019). Some background on the complete study: Peptide stimulations targeted recently identified HLA-C-restricted CMV epitopes, whose presentation resists viral immunomodulation, together with well-studied HLA-B-restricted epitopes. Donor HLA type was relevant to the analysis, because carriage of CMV infection together with the matching HLA type was indicated by public TCR beta signatures.

In light of the paper, this sample's treatment or condition label describes: in vitro stimulation with specific CMV peptide epitopes to enrich CMV-specific T cells. There are a few counts of this clonotype. This clone's antigen is unknown. Qualities for individual bases were not recorded, and no much larger clone is one base off. Counted from cysteine to phenylalanine, this CDR3 has 20 amino acids. The only DNA kept is the CDR3, 60 bases in frame from the first base. Reading the germline V gene (reference sequence) gives CDR1 MNHEY and CDR2 SMNVEV. The germline V end is reduced by 3 bases and the J end by 2 bases; junction bases left unmatched: 15. Broader findings and caveats from the paper: Carriers of CMV infection plus the relevant HLA type were discriminated by the cumulative frequency of public TCR beta family members in the study cohort and in an independent approximately 340-donor cohort. In the ex vivo response, HLA-C-restricted CMV-specific TCR beta clonotypes were dominant, and in two of eight donors the single most frequent clonotype came from this HLA-C-restricted group.

Instrument used: Illumina HiSeq 1500. TCRdb redid the processing of the public reads, applying fastp at Q25 and MiXCR, and retained in-frame beta chains. A single entry per CDR3 protein holds the most common genes and DNA from its merged rows. The sample records about 830,000 distinct CDR3 sequences, approximately 29% of which are singletons. Roughly an eighth of the sample lies in the top ten. The sequence was collected from a human donor in good health (CMV status not recorded). Some clones in this sample may be carry-over from other donors' samples. Sequenced here: cultured CD8+ T cells from PBMCs, sampled from culture after CMV antigen stimulation. Recombination linked TRBV27 to TRBJ2-3, with TRBD2 identical over 12 junction bases. Here the CDR3 is given as CASSFRATSGGSLSTDTQYF. The nucleotide sequence is given as TGTGCCAGCAGTTTCCGGGCGACTAGCGGGGGATCCCTATCCACAGATACGCAGTATTTT.